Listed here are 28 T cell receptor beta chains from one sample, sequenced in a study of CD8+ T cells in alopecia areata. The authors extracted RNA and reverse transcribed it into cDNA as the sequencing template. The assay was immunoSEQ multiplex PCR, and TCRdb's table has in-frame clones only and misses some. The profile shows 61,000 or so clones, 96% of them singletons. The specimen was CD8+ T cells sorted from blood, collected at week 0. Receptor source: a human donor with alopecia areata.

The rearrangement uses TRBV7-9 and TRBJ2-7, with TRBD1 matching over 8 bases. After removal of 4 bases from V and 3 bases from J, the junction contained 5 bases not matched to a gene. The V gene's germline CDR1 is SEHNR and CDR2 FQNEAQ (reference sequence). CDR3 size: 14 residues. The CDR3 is CASSSRQGLYEQYF. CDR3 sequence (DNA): TGTGCCAGCAGCTCGAGACAGGGGCTCTACGAGCAGTACTTC.

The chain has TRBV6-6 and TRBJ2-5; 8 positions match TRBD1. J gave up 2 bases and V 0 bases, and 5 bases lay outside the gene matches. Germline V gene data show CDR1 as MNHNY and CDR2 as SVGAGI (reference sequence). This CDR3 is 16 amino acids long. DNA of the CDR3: TGTGCCAGCAGTTACTCCCTGACAGGGGATCAAGAGACCCAGTACTTC. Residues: CASSYSLTGDQETQYF.

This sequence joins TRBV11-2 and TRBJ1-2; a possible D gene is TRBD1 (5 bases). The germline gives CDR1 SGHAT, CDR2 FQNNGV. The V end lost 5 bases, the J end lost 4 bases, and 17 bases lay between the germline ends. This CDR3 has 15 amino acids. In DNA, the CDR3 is TGTGCCAGCAGCCAAACCCCGACAGCCTTCTATGGCTACACCTTC. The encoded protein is CASSQTPTAFYGYTF. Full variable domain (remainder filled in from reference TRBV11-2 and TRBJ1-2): EAGVAQSPRYKIIEKRQSVAFWCNPISGHATLYWYQQILGQGPKLLIQFQNNGVVDDSQLPKDRFSAERLKGVDSTLKIQPAKLEDSAVYLCASSQTPTAFYGYTFGSGTRLTVV.

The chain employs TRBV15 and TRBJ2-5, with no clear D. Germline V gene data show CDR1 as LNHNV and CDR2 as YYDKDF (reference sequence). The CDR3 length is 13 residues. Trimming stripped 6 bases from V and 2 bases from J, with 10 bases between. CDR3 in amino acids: CATRPPSQETQYF. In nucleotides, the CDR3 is TGTGCCACCAGACCACCTTCGCAAGAGACCCAGTACTTC.

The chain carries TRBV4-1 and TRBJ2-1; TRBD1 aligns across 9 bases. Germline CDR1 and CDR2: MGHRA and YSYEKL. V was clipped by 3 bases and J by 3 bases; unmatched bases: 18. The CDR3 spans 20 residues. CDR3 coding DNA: TGCGCCAGCAGCCAGGGCCCGGGACAGGGTAATCCCTCTAACTACAATGAGCAGTTCTTC. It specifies CASSQGPGQGNPSNYNEQFF.

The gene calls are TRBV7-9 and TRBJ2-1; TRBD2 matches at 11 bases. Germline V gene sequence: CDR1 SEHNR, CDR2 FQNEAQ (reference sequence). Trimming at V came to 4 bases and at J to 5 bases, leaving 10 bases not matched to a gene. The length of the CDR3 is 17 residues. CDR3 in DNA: TGTGCCAGCAGCTCGAAAAAACTAGCGGGGGTTAACAATGAGCAGTTCTTC. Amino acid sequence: CASSSKKLAGVNNEQFF. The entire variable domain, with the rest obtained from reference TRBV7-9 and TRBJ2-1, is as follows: DTGVSQNPRHKITKRGQNVTFRCDPISEHNRLYWYRQTLGQGPEFLTYFQNEAQLEKSRLLSDRFSAERPKGSFSTLEIQRTEQGDSAMYLCASSSKKLAGVNNEQFFGPGTRLTVL.

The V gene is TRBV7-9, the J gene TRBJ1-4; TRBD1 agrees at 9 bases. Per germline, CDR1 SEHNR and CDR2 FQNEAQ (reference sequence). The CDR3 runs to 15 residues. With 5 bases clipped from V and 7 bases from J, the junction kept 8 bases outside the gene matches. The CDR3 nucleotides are TGTGCCAGCAGCAGTAGGGGACAGGGCGTTGAAAAACTGTTTTTT. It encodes CASSSRGQGVEKLFF.

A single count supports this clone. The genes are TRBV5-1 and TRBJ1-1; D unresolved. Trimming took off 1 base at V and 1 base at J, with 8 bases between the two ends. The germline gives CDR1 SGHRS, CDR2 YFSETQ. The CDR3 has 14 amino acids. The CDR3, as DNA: TGCGCCAGCAGCTTGTGGGTAGAGAACACTGAAGCTTTCTTT. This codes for CASSLWVENTEAFF.

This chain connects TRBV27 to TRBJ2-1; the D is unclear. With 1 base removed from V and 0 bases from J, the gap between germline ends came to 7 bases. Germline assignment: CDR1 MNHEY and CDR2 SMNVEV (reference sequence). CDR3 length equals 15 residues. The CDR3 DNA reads TGTGCCAGCAGTTTATTCGAGGTCTCCTACAATGAGCAGTTCTTC. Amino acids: CASSLFEVSYNEQFF.

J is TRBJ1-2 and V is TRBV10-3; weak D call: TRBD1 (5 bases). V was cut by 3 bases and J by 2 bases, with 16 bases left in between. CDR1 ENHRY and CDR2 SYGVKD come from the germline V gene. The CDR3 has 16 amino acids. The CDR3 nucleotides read TGTGCCATCAGTGAAAGTCATGGGACGGTGAACTATGGCTACACCTTC. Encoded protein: CAISESHGTVNYGYTF.

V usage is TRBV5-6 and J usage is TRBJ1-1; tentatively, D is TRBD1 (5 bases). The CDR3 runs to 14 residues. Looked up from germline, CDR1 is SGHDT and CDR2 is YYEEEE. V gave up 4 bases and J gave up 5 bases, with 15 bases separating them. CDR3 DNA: TGTGCCAGCAGCCCCGGGGGATTTAGGACTGAAGCTTTCTTT. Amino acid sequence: CASSPGGFRTEAFF.

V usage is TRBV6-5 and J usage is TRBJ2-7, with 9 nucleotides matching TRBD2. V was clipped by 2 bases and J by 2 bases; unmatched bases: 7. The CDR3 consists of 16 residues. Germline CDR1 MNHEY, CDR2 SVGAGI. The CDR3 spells CASSYRSGGPPYEQYF. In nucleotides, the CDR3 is TGTGCCAGCAGTTACCGGAGCGGGGGGCCGCCCTACGAGCAGTACTTC.

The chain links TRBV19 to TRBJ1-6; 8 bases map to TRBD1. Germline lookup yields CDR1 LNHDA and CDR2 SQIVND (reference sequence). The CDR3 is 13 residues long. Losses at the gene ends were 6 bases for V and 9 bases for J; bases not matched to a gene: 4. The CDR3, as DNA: TGTGCCAGTAGCGACAGGGGAGCTTCACCCCTCCACTTT. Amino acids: CASSDRGASPLHF.

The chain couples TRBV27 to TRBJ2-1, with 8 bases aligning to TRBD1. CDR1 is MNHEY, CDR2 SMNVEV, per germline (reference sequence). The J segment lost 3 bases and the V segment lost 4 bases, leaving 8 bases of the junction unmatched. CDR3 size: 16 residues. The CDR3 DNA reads TGTGCCAGCAGTTCATGGGGGGACAGGTACTACAATGAGCAGTTCTTC. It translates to CASSSWGDRYYNEQFF.

This CDR3 reads CAISEVDSGEETQYF. CDR3 coding DNA: TGTGCCATCAGTGAGGTGGATAGCGGGGAAGAGACCCAGTACTTC. The chain carries TRBV10-3 and TRBJ2-5, with 8 bases aligning to TRBD2. The CDR3 extends over 15 amino acids. Germline lookup yields CDR1 ENHRY and CDR2 SYGVKD. J was trimmed by 3 bases and V by 2 bases; bases with no gene match: 5.

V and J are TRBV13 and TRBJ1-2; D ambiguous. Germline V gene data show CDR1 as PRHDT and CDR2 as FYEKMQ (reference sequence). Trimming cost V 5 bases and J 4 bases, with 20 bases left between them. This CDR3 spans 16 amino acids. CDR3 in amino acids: CASSLLMGLKAYGYTF. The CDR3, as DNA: TGTGCCAGCAGCCTCCTTATGGGTCTCAAGGCCTATGGCTACACCTTC.

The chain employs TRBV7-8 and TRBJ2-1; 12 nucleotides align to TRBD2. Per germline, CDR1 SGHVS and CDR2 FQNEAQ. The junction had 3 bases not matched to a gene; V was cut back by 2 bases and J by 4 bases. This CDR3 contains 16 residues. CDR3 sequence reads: CASSLYGTSGYNEQFF. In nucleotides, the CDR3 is TGTGCCAGCAGCTTATATGGGACTAGCGGGTACAATGAGCAGTTCTTC.

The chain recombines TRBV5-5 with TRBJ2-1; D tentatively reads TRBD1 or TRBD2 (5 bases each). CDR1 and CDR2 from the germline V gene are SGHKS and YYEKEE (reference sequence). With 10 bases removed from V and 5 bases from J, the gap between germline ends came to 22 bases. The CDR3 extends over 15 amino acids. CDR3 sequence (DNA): TGTGCCGGGTCTATCGAGGGGTATGTGAACAATGAGCAGTTCTTC. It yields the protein CAGSIEGYVNNEQFF.

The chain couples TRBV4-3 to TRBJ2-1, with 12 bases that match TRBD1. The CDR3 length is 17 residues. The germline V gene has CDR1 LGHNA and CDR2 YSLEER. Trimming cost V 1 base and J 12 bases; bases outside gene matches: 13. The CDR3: CASSQGIGTGGVFGQFF. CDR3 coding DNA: TGCGCCAGCAGCCAAGGGATCGGGACAGGGGGCGTCTTTGGGCAGTTCTTC.

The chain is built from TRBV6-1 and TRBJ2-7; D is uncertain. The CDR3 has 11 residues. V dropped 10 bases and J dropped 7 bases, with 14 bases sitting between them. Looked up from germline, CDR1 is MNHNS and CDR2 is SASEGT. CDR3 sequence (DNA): TGTGCCACCGAGTCCCGGAGTGAGCAGTACTTC. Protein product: CATESRSEQYF.

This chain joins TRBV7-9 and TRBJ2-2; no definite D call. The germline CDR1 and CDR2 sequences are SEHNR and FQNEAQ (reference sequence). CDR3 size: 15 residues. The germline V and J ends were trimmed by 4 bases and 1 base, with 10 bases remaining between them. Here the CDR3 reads CASSSPPKNTGELFF. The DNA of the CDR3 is TGTGCCAGCAGCTCACCTCCAAAGAACACCGGGGAGCTGTTTTTT.

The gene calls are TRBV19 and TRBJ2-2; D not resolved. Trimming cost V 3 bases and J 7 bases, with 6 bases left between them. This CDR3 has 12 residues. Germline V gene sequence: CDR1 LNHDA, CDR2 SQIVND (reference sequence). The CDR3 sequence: CASSMGYGELFF. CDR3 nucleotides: TGTGCCAGTAGTATGGGTTACGGGGAGCTGTTTTTT.

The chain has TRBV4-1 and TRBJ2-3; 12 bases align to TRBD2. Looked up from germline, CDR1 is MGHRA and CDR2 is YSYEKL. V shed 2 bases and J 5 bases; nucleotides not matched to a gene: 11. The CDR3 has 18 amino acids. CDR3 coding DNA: TGCGCCAGCAGCCAACTTCTAGCGGGGGGGCCGATTTTAGATACGCAGTATTTT. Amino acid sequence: CASSQLLAGGPILDTQYF.

The CDR3 loop is CSVVGDRTNEQFF. CDR3 in DNA: TGCAGCGTTGTAGGGGACAGAACAAATGAGCAGTTCTTC. The chain has TRBV29-1 and TRBJ2-1, with 7 positions matching TRBD1. V lost 4 bases, J lost 7 bases, and 7 bases stayed unmatched. The length of the CDR3 is 13 residues. The germline gives CDR1 SQVTM, CDR2 ANQGSEA.

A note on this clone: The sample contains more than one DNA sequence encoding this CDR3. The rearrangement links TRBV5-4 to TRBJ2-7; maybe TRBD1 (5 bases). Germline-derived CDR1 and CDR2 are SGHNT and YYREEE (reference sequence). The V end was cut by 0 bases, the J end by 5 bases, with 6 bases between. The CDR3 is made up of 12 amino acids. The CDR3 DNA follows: TGTGCCAGCAGCTTGGGACAGAACGAGCAGTACTTC. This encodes CASSLGQNEQYF.

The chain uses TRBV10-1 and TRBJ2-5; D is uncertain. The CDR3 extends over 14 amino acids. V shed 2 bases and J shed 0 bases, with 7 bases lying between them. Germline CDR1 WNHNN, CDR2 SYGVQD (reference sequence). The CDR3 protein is CASSEVTDQETQYF. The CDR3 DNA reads TGCGCCAGCAGTGAGGTTACAGACCAAGAGACCCAGTACTTC.

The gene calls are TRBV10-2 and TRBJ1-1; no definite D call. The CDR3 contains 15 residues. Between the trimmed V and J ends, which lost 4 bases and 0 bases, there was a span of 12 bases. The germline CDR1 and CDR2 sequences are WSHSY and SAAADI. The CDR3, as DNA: TGCGCCAGCAGTGGGGCGCCAACTTTGAACACTGAAGCTTTCTTT. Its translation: CASSGAPTLNTEAFF.

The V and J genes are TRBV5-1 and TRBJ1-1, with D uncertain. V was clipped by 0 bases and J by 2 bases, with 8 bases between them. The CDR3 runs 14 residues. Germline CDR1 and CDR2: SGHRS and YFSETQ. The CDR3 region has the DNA TGCGCCAGCAGCTTGGAAAGTGTCAACACTGAAGCTTTCTTT. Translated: CASSLESVNTEAFF. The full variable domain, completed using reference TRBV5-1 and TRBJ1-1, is KAGVTQTPRYLIKTRGQQVTLSCSPISGHRSVSWYQQTPGQGLQFLFEYFSETQRNKGNFPGRFSGRQFSNSRSEMNVSTLELGDSALYLCASSLESVNTEAFFGQGTRLTVV.